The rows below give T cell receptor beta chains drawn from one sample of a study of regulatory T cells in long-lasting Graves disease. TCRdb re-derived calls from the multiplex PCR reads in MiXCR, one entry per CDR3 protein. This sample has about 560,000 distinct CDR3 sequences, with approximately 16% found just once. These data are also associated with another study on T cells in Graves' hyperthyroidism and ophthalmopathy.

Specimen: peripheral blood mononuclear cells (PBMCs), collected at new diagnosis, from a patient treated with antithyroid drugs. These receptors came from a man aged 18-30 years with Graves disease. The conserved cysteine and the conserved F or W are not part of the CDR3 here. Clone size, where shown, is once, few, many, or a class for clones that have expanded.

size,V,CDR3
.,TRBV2,ASRDPVAGVLPQTYNEQF
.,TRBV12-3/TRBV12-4,ASSFRGGSGSQDTQY
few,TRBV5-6,ASSQEQGIGTEAF
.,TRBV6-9,ASSYRPNGAGGYT
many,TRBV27,ASSFLAHQETQY
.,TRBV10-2,ASTTGLTGNQPQH
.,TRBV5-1,ASSRTSGRFGELF
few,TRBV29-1,SVRIDSYNEQF
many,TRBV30,AWSVLTGVGETQY
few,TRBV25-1,ASSELGRDTEAF
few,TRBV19,ASSFSGGHPYEQY
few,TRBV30,ASHGVPNYEQY
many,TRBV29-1,SVLAGGAYEQY
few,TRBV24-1,ATSSSYEGASYNEQF
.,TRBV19,ASSIGAFGKNIQY
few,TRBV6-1,ASSPNTDRVYGHT
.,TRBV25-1,ASRVGGTEAF
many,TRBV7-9,ASSLAGTSEETQY
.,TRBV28,ASSLQTEWGTGELF
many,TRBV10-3,AISESQTDNYYGYT